The 10 T cell receptor beta chains below were found in one sample sequenced in a study of blood T cell repertoires in COVID-19. Assay: immunoSEQ multiplex PCR; the TCRdb copy retains only in-frame clones and omits some. The sample lists approximately 40,000 clones; 85% to 90% were seen once. Material for sequencing was peripheral blood. The receptors come from a man in his sixties with active or convalescent COVID-19.

V usage is TRBV6-6 and J usage is TRBJ1-1; perhaps TRBD1 as D (5 bases). The germline V gene encodes CDR1 MNHNY and CDR2 SVGAGI (reference sequence). The CDR3 runs 14 residues. The V end lost 0 bases, the J end lost 1 base, and 6 bases lay between the germline ends. The CDR3 region is CASSYSGANTEAFF. Written as DNA, the CDR3 is TGTGCCAGCAGTTACTCTGGGGCGAACACTGAAGCTTTCTTT.

CDR3 DNA: TGTGCCAGCAGCTTGGACGTCCGGTACAATGAGCAGTTCTTC. Translated, it gives CASSLDVRYNEQFF. The rearrangement joins TRBV5-6 to TRBJ2-1; D unresolved. Germline CDR1 SGHDT, CDR2 YYEEEE. V shed 0 bases and J shed 4 bases, with 8 bases lying between them. The CDR3 covers 14 residues.

The rearrangement uses TRBV3-1 (or the pseudogene TRBV3-2) and TRBJ2-3; possible D gene TRBD2, 6 bases. V dropped 5 bases and J dropped 6 bases, with 15 bases sitting between them. The CDR3 extends over 14 amino acids. The germline V gene has CDR1 LGHDT and CDR2 YNNKEL (reference sequence). The CDR3 spells CASSFRPGRDTQYF. The DNA for the CDR3 is TGTGCCAGCAGCTTCCGTCCGGGGAGGGATACGCAGTATTTT.

The rearrangement uses TRBV5-4 and TRBJ1-2; no reliable D call. The germline gives CDR1 SGHNT, CDR2 YYREEE (reference sequence). Trimming pared 1 base from V and 3 bases from J, leaving 10 bases between. The CDR3 is 14 residues long. CDR3 region: CASSLSARDYGYTF. CDR3 DNA: TGTGCCAGCAGCTTGTCCGCCCGGGACTATGGCTACACCTTC.

The gene calls are TRBV24-1 and TRBJ1-6; weak D call: TRBD1 (5 bases). CDR1 is KGHDR, CDR2 SFDVKD, per germline. This CDR3 contains 13 residues. V was trimmed by 3 bases and J by 7 bases, leaving 6 bases between them. The chain's CDR3 is CATSDRQNSPLHF. The CDR3 coding sequence is TGTGCCACCAGTGATCGACAGAATTCACCCCTCCACTTT.

The rearrangement links TRBV7-9 to TRBJ2-2; 8 bases map to TRBD2. The V segment lost 0 bases and the J segment 4 bases; nucleotides outside the gene matches: 4. This CDR3 is built from 16 residues. Germline V CDR1 and CDR2: SEHNR, FQNEAQ (reference sequence). In nucleotides, the CDR3 is TGTGCCAGCAGCTTAGCGCCGGGAGGGGTCACCGGGGAGCTGTTTTTT. Its protein is CASSLAPGGVTGELFF.

The chain joins TRBV10-3 to TRBJ1-1; 11 bases match TRBD1. The CDR3 is 14 residues long. Trimming cost V 6 bases and J 10 bases; bases outside gene matches: 10. Germline V CDR1 and CDR2: ENHRY, SYGVKD. Written as DNA, the CDR3 is TGTGCCATCAGGGGGACAGGGGGAAACCCGGGAGCTTTCTTT. Its protein product is CAIRGTGGNPGAFF.

This clone was observed once. The chain links TRBV2 to TRBJ2-2; the match to TRBD1 covers 8 bases. The CDR3 contains 15 residues. Trimming removed 8 bases from V and 5 bases from J; junction bases left unmatched: 10. Germline V gene data show CDR1 as SNHLY and CDR2 as FYNNEI. CDR3 loop: CASLQGQDVTGELFF. CDR3 nucleotides: TGTGCCAGCCTACAGGGACAGGATGTAACCGGGGAGCTGTTTTTT.

This rearrangement joins TRBV12-3 or TRBV12-4 to TRBJ2-2; D unresolved. CDR3 length: 12 residues. V shed 9 bases and J shed 6 bases, with 11 bases lying between them. This CDR3 reads CASLYRAGELFF. CDR3 nucleotides: TGTGCCAGTTTATACCGAGCCGGGGAGCTGTTTTTT.

This clone showed up just once. V is TRBV6-2 or TRBV6-3 and J is TRBJ2-5; 7 nucleotides match TRBD1. The CDR3 consists of 22 residues. The J segment lost 2 bases and the V segment lost 6 bases, leaving 30 bases of the junction unmatched. In germline, CDR1 is MNHEY, CDR2 SVGEGT. CDR3 sequence: CASSHLRDNRGSTSVRQETQYF. CDR3 in DNA: TGTGCCAGCAGCCACCTACGGGACAACAGGGGCTCCACGTCGGTTCGACAAGAGACCCAGTACTTC.